Following are 12 T cell receptor beta chains from one sample sequenced in a study of metastatic and nonmetastatic thyroid tumors. TCRdb recomputed clones from the PCR reads via MiXCR. The sample yields around 64,000 clones, roughly 4% seen once. No treatment of any kind had been given to any patient before thyroid surgery. Sequencing was performed on blood. Source of these receptors: a female donor with papillary thyroid cancer or a benign thyroid nodule (not recorded which). Some clones in this sample may be carry-over from other donors' samples.

This clone was detected many times. The chain carries TRBV25-1 and TRBJ2-3, with D unresolved. Trimming left V 2 bases short and J 6 bases short, with 15 bases between. CDR1 and CDR2 from the germline V gene are MGHDK and SYGVNS. This CDR3 is 15 amino acids long. Here the CDR3 reads CASSETVSLRDTQYF. CDR3 nucleotides: TGTGCCAGCAGTGAAACGGTGTCCCTGAGGGATACGCAGTATTTT.

In this sample, this clone turned up many times. The V call is TRBV20-1, the J call TRBJ2-7, with D tentatively TRBD1 or TRBD2 (5 bases each). Germline lookup yields CDR1 DFQATT and CDR2 SNEGSKA (reference sequence). The CDR3 is 14 amino acids. The V end lost 3 bases, the J end lost 0 bases, and 12 bases lay between the germline ends. As DNA, the CDR3 is TGCAGTGCTAGCGGGGCGGGTGGCTCCTACGAGCAGTACTTC. Residues: CSASGAGGSYEQYF.

The sample holds many counts of this clone. The chain is built from TRBV7-9 and TRBJ1-4; TRBD1 is a possible D gene (5 bases). V gave up 1 base and J gave up 8 bases, with 17 bases separating them. Germline V gives CDR1 SEHNR, CDR2 FQNEAQ (reference sequence). The CDR3 spans 16 residues. CDR3 amino acids: CASSLGGRRGKEKLFF. The CDR3, as DNA: TGTGCCAGCAGCTTAGGGGGCAGACGGGGCAAAGAAAAACTGTTTTTT.

Of note for this clone: This may be a read error: a much more frequent sequence differs by one nucleotide. The V and J genes are TRBV11-2 and TRBJ2-7; TRBD1 agrees at 8 bases. The CDR3 length is 13 residues. The V and J ends lost 7 bases and 7 bases, in that order; junction bases with no gene match: 9. Germline CDR1 SGHAT, CDR2 FQNNGV. Here the CDR3 DNA reads TGTGCCAGCATCCCTGACAGGGGTAGGGAGCAGTACTTC. It codes for CASIPDRGREQYF.

This clone has ten or more counts. The rearrangement uses TRBV2 and TRBJ2-1; the match to TRBD2 covers 7 bases. Germline-derived CDR1 and CDR2 are SNHLY and FYNNEI. The CDR3 covers 14 residues. Trimming took 6 bases from V and 3 from J; bases not matched to a gene: 5. The CDR3: CASRLAERYNEQFF. Written as DNA, the CDR3 is TGTGCCAGCAGGCTAGCGGAGCGCTACAATGAGCAGTTCTTC.

In this sample, this clone turned up many times. The chain recombines TRBV10-3 with TRBJ1-1, with D tentatively TRBD1 (5 bases). The CDR3 totals 16 residues. In germline, CDR1 is ENHRY, CDR2 SYGVKD. Trimming pared 7 bases from V and 3 bases from J, leaving 21 bases between. The DNA for the CDR3 is TGTGCCATCACCCCGGGGCTGGGGGTCCGGGACACTGAAGCTTTCTTT. Residues: CAITPGLGVRDTEAFF.

This clone was seen only a few times. This chain uses TRBV6-1 with TRBJ2-1; D might be TRBD1 or TRBD2, each matching 6 bases. Looked up from germline, CDR1 is MNHNS and CDR2 is SASEGT. CDR3 length equals 15 residues. Trimming took off 2 bases at V and 4 bases at J, with 12 bases between the two ends. The CDR3 here is CASSELGGPYNEQFF. The CDR3 DNA reads as TGTGCCAGCAGTGAATTGGGGGGCCCTTACAATGAGCAGTTCTTC.

This clone was counted at least ten times. The V and J genes are TRBV19 and TRBJ2-6, with D uncertain. This CDR3 region has 13 residues. The V gene lost 1 base and the J gene lost 6 bases, with 4 bases spanning the gap. Per germline, CDR1 LNHDA and CDR2 SQIVND (reference sequence). The CDR3, as DNA: TGTGCCAGTAGTATAGGCCAGGCCAACGTCCTGACTTTC. Protein product: CASSIGQANVLTF.

This clone was recorded many times. This chain links TRBV20-1 with TRBJ2-3, with 8 bases matching TRBD2. Germline assignment: CDR1 DFQATT and CDR2 SNEGSKA (reference sequence). The CDR3 covers 15 residues. The V and J ends lost 3 bases and 6 bases, in that order; junction bases with no gene match: 11. Here the CDR3 DNA reads TGCAGTGCTAGGGGACTGAGCGGGAGAACGGATACGCAGTATTTT. It encodes CSARGLSGRTDTQYF.

This clone was observed at least ten times. This rearrangement joins TRBV2 to TRBJ2-7; the D is unclear. V lost 4 bases to trimming and J lost 2 bases, with 9 bases between them. Germline values: CDR1 SNHLY, CDR2 FYNNEI. The CDR3 is 13 residues long. CDR3 in amino acids: CASSVVGTYEQYF. CDR3 nucleotides: TGTGCCAGCAGTGTGGTCGGAACCTACGAGCAGTACTTC.

This clone was seen more than once but under ten times. V usage is TRBV6-2 or TRBV6-3 and J usage is TRBJ1-2, with a weak D call TRBD1 (5 bases). Trimming pared 3 bases from V and 0 bases from J, leaving 11 bases between. The CDR3 contains 15 residues. Germline CDR1 is MNHEY and CDR2 is SVGEGT. CDR3 in amino acids: CASSYSGTANYGYTF. As DNA, the CDR3 is TGTGCCAGCAGTTATTCCGGGACGGCTAACTATGGCTACACCTTC.

This chain joins TRBV7-3 and TRBJ2-2; weak D call: TRBD1 (7 bases). This CDR3 spans 17 amino acids. V dropped 2 bases and J dropped 0 bases, with 13 bases sitting between them. CDR1 SGHTA and CDR2 FQGTGA come from the germline V gene. For the CDR3, the DNA is TGTGCCAGCAGCTTATCAGGCGGGACAGCGAACACCGGGGAGCTGTTTTTT. Translation gives CASSLSGGTANTGELFF.